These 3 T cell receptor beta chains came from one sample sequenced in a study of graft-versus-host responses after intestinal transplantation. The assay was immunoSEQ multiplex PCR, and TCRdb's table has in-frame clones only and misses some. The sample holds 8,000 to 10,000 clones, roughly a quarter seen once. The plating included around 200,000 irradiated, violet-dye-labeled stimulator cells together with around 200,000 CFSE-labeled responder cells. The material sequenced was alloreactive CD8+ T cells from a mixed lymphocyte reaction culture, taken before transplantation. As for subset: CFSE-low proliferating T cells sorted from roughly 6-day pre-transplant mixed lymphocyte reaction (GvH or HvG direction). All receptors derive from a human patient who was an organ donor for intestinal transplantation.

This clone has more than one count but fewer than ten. CDR3 sequence reads: CASSLAGADTQYF. DNA for the CDR3: TGTGCCAGCAGCTTAGCAGGGGCAGATACGCAGTATTTT. The chain recombines TRBV7-2 with TRBJ2-3, with D perhaps TRBD1 (5 bases). The CDR3 runs 13 residues. Between the trimmed V and J ends, which lost 0 bases and 4 bases, there was a span of 5 bases. The germline V gene has CDR1 SGHTA and CDR2 FQGNSA. The variable domain in full, completed from reference TRBV7-2 and TRBJ2-3, reads GAGVSQSPSNKVTEKGKDVELRCDPISGHTALYWYRQSLGQGLEFLIYFQGNSAPDKSGLPSDRFSAERTGGSVSTLTIQRTQQEDSAVYLCASSLAGADTQYFGPGTRLTVL.

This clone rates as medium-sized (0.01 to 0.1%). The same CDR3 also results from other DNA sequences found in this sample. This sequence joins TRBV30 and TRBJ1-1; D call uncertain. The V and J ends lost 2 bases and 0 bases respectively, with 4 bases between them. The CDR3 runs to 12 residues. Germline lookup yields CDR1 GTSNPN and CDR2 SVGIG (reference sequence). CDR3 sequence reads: CAWSPMNTEAFF. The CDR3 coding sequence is TGTGCCTGGAGTCCCATGAACACTGAAGCTTTCTTT.

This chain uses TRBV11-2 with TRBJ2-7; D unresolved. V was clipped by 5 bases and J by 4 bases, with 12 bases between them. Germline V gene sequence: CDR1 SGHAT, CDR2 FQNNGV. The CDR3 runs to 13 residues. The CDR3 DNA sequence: TGTGCCAGCAGCCCAGCGTTACTATACGAGCAGTACTTC. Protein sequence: CASSPALLYEQYF.